Listed here is a single T cell receptor beta chain. Method: immunoSEQ multiplex PCR; TCRdb's copy keeps in-frame clones and lacks some. Among approximately 170,000 clones, 75% to 85% were seen once, and the ten largest hold 11%. This specimen comes from a study of blood T cell repertoires in COVID-19. Germline CDR1 is GTSNPN and CDR2 is SVGIG (reference sequence). Between the trimmed V and J ends, which lost 7 bases and 0 bases, there was a span of 12 bases. CDR3 length equals 13 residues. This chain connects TRBV30 to TRBJ1-2; D gene unclear. Sequenced material: peripheral blood. The sequence derives from a human donor in a cohort sampled during active COVID-19. CDR3 residues: CALGRRANYGYTF. The DNA of the CDR3 is TGTGCCTTAGGCCGGAGGGCTAACTATGGCTACACCTTC.